This T cell receptor beta chain was recovered during a study of blood T cell repertoires in COVID-19. Overall study context: COVID-19 samples from acute and convalescent phases originated in the United States, Italy and Spain.

Sequenced by immunoSEQ multiplex PCR; TCRdb stores in-frame clones only, minus some. Among 150,000 or so clones, roughly 80% were seen once, and the ten largest hold approximately 9.1%. The table lists this clone with a few counts. CDR3 length: 14 amino acids. Germline V CDR1 and CDR2: SGDLS, YYNGEE. V shed 2 bases and J shed 5 bases, with 14 bases lying between them. Cohort placement rested on clinical history that participants reported themselves. Sample: PBMCs or T cells enriched from blood (not recorded which). The receptor's source is a man aged 45 to 65 who had recovered from COVID-19. The chain is built from TRBV9 and TRBJ2-7; D may be TRBD1 (7 bases). The CDR3 DNA reads TGTGCCAGCAGCGTGACAGGGAGGCAAGACGAGCAGTACTTC. Its protein is CASSVTGRQDEQYF. The whole variable domain, filled in from reference TRBV9 and TRBJ2-7, reads DSGVTQTPKHLITATGQRVTLRCSPRSGDLSVYWYQQSLDQGLQFLIQYYNGEERAKGNILERFSAQQFPDLHSELNLSSLELGDSALYFCASSVTGRQDEQYFGPGTRLTVT.